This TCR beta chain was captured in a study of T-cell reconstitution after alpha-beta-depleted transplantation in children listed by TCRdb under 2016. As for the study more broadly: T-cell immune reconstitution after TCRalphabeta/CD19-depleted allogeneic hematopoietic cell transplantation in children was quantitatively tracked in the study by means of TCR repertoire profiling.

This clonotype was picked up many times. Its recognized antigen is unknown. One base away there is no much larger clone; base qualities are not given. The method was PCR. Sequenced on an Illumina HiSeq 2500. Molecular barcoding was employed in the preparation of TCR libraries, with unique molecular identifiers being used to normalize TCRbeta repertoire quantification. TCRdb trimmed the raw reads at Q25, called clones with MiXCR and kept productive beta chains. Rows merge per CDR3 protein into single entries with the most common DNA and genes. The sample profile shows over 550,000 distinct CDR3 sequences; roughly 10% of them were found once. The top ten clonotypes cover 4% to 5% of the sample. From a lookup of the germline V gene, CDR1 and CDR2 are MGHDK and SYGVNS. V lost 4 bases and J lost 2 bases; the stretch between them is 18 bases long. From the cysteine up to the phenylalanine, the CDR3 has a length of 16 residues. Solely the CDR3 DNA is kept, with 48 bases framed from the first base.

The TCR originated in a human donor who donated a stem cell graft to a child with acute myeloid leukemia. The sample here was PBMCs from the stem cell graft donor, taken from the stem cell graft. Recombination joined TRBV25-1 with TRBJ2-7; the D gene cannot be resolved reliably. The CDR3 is CASSVPGSLLPYEQYF. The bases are TGTGCCAGCAGTGTGCCCGGGTCCCTTCTTCCCTACGAGCAGTACTTC.